The rows below give T cell receptor beta chains drawn from one sample of a study of T cells in Graves' hyperthyroidism and ophthalmopathy. TCRdb itself ran the multiplex PCR reads through MiXCR, one entry per CDR3 protein. This sample has 480,000 or so distinct CDR3 sequences, with 13% to 15% found just once. Sequenced: blood. Source of these receptors: a woman between 18 and 30 years old with Graves' hyperthyroidism. Both conserved end residues are part of each CDR3. Each record gives: D gene, J gene, V gene, clone size, CDR3 DNA, CDR3 protein. The D gene is left open where the match is weak. Clone size is stated in some rows and not others, as once, few, many or a class when expanded.

d_call: TRBD2; j_call: TRBJ2-3; v_call: TRBV30; clone_size: -; cdr3_nt: TGTGCCTGGAGCCGCGGGACTAGCGGGAGGGCAGTAGATACGCAGTATTTT; cdr3_aa: CAWSRGTSGRAVDTQYF
d_call: -; j_call: TRBJ2-7; v_call: TRBV6-4; clone_size: -; cdr3_nt: TGTGCCAGCAGCCCGGGGGGCACGGGAGAGCAGTACTTC; cdr3_aa: CASSPGGTGEQYF
d_call: -; j_call: TRBJ1-3; v_call: TRBV9; clone_size: -; cdr3_nt: TGTGCCAGCAGTGGGGAGAGGCCCTCTGGAAACACCATATATTTT; cdr3_aa: CASSGERPSGNTIYF
d_call: TRBD1; j_call: TRBJ1-1; v_call: TRBV20-1; clone_size: few; cdr3_nt: TGCAGTGCTAGAGGGAAGGGGGCCTTGAGTGAAGCTTTCTTT; cdr3_aa: CSARGKGALSEAFF
d_call: -; j_call: TRBJ1-2; v_call: TRBV27; clone_size: many; cdr3_nt: TGTGCCAGCAGTTTAGGCGGGTACTATGGCTACACCTTC; cdr3_aa: CASSLGGYYGYTF
d_call: -; j_call: TRBJ1-1; v_call: TRBV3-1; clone_size: many; cdr3_nt: TGTGCCAGCAGCCAATGGAGAAACACTGAAGCTTTCTTT; cdr3_aa: CASSQWRNTEAFF
d_call: TRBD2; j_call: TRBJ2-7; v_call: TRBV5-4; clone_size: -; cdr3_nt: TGTGCCAGCAGCTTTGCCCGGACTAGCGGAAACGAGCAGTACTTC; cdr3_aa: CASSFARTSGNEQYF
d_call: TRBD2; j_call: TRBJ2-1; v_call: TRBV20-1; clone_size: few; cdr3_nt: TGCAGTGCTCGGACTAGCGGGAGGTATGAGCAGTTCTTC; cdr3_aa: CSARTSGRYEQFF
d_call: TRBD2; j_call: TRBJ2-7; v_call: TRBV5-1; clone_size: many; cdr3_nt: TGCGCCAGCAGCTTGGGGCCTCGACTAGCGGGGGCGGACGAGCAGTACTTC; cdr3_aa: CASSLGPRLAGADEQYF
d_call: TRBD2; j_call: TRBJ2-5; v_call: TRBV7-3; clone_size: many; cdr3_nt: TGTGCCAGCAGCCAAGTAGCGGGGCCCGGGGAGACCCAGTACTTC; cdr3_aa: CASSQVAGPGETQYF
d_call: TRBD2; j_call: TRBJ2-1; v_call: TRBV13; clone_size: few; cdr3_nt: TGTGCCAGCAGCCCGCGTGGGCTAGCGGGGTACAATGAGCAGTTCTTC; cdr3_aa: CASSPRGLAGYNEQFF
d_call: -; j_call: TRBJ2-1; v_call: TRBV7-9; clone_size: -; cdr3_nt: TGTGCCAGCCGAGGTAATGGGGGAAATGAGCAGTTCTTC; cdr3_aa: CASRGNGGNEQFF
d_call: TRBD2; j_call: TRBJ2-2; v_call: TRBV7-9; clone_size: -; cdr3_nt: TGTGCCAGCAGCTTTCTAAGCGGGAGGGCCGACACCGGGGAGCTGTTTTTT; cdr3_aa: CASSFLSGRADTGELFF
d_call: TRBD1; j_call: TRBJ1-2; v_call: TRBV27; clone_size: many; cdr3_nt: TGTGCCAGCAGTTTGGACAGGGGGCGTCTTGGCTACACCTTC; cdr3_aa: CASSLDRGRLGYTF
d_call: TRBD1; j_call: TRBJ1-1; v_call: TRBV11-2; clone_size: many; cdr3_nt: TGTGCCAGCAACCGGGACAGGGACATGAACACTGAAGCTTTCTTT; cdr3_aa: CASNRDRDMNTEAFF
d_call: -; j_call: TRBJ1-1; v_call: TRBV12-3/TRBV12-4; clone_size: many; cdr3_nt: TGTGCCAGCACCGAAGATAGCCCTGAAGCTTTCTTT; cdr3_aa: CASTEDSPEAFF
d_call: -; j_call: TRBJ1-5; v_call: TRBV6-1; clone_size: -; cdr3_nt: TGTGCCAGCAGCCCGTCCCCGGGGCGAGGGGGTCAGCCCCAGCATTTT; cdr3_aa: CASSPSPGRGGQPQHF
d_call: TRBD1; j_call: TRBJ1-6; v_call: TRBV5-1; clone_size: -; cdr3_nt: TGCGCCAGCAGCTGGGCCGGGACAGGACCTAATTCACCCCTCCACTTT; cdr3_aa: CASSWAGTGPNSPLHF
d_call: TRBD1; j_call: TRBJ2-5; v_call: TRBV25-1; clone_size: -; cdr3_nt: TGTGCCAGCCGGACCGCCGGGACAGGGGAAGAGACCCAGTACTTC; cdr3_aa: CASRTAGTGEETQYF
d_call: TRBD2; j_call: TRBJ2-2; v_call: TRBV16; clone_size: -; cdr3_nt: TGTGCCAGCAGCCAATCGTCTAGCGGAACCGGGGAGCTGTTTTTT; cdr3_aa: CASSQSSSGTGELFF